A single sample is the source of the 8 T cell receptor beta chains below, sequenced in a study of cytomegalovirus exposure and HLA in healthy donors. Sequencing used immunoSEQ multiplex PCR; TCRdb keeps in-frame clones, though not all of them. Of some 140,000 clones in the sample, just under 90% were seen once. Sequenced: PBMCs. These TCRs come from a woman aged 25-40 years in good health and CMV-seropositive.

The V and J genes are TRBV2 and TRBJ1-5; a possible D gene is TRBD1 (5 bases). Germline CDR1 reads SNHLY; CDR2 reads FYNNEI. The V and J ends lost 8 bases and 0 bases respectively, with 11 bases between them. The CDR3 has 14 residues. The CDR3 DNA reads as TGTGCCAGCTGTCCGGGACTTAGCAATCAGCCCCAGCATTTT. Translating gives CASCPGLSNQPQHF.

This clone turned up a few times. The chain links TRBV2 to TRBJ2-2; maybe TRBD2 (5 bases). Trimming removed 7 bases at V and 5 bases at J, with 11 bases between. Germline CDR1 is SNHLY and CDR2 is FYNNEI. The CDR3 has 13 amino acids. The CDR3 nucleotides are TGTGCCAGCAAGGCGGGTCGGACCGGGGAGCTGTTTTTT. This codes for CASKAGRTGELFF. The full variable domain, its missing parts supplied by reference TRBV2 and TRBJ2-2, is EPEVTQTPSHQVTQMGQEVILRCVPISNHLYFYWYRQILGQKVEFLVSFYNNEISEKSEIFDDQFSVERPDGSNFTLKIRSTKLEDSAMYFCASKAGRTGELFFGEGSRLTVL.

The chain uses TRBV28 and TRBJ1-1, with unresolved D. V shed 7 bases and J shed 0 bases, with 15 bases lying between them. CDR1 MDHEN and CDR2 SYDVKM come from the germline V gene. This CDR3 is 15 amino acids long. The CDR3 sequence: CASIWAGRVNTEAFF. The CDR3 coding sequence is TGTGCCAGCATCTGGGCGGGTAGAGTGAACACTGAAGCTTTCTTT.

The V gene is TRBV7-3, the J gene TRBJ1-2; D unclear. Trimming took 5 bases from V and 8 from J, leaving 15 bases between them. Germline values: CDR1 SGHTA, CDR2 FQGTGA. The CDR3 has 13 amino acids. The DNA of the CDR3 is TGTGCCAGCAGCGGTGCGGATGCTGGGGGCTACACCTTC. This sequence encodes CASSGADAGGYTF.

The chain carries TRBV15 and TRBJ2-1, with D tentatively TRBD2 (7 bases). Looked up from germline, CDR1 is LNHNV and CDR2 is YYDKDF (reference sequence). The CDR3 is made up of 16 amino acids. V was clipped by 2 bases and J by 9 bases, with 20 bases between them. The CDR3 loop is CATSRPLGGLRGEQFF. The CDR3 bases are TGTGCCACCAGCAGACCCCTCGGGGGGCTTAGGGGTGAGCAGTTCTTC.

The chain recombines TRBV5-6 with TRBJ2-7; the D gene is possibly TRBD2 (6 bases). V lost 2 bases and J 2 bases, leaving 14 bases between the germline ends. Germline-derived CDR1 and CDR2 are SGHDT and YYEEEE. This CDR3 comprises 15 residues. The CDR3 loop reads CASSLRGGKAYEQYF. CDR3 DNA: TGTGCCAGCAGCTTAAGGGGCGGGAAGGCCTACGAGCAGTACTTC.

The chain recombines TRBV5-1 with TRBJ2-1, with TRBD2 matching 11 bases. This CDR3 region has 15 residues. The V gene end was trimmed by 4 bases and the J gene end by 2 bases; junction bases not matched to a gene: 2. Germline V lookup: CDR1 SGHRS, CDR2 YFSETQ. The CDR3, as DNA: TGCGCCAGCAGCCCTAGCGGGGGGACCTACAATGAGCAGTTCTTC. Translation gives CASSPSGGTYNEQFF.

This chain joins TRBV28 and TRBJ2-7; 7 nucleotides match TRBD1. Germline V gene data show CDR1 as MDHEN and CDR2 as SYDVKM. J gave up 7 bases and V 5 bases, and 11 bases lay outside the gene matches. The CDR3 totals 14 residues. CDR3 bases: TGTGCCAGCAGTGGGACAGTGATGTCTGATGAGCAGTACTTC. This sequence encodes CASSGTVMSDEQYF.